This T cell receptor (beta chain) was sequenced in a study of cytomegalovirus exposure and HLA in healthy donors. Libraries were prepared by immunoSEQ multiplex PCR; TCRdb keeps only in-frame clonotypes and omits some of them. Of approximately 64,000 clones in the sample, around 89% are singletons; the top ten hold roughly 1.8%. Overall study results and limits: The TCR clusters that emerged in the first cohort tended, a later analysis found, to co-occur in the 120 or so validation repertoires. It was confirmed in vitro that a few of the CMV-associated chains were specific for CMV antigens. Most TCR sequences proved rare, with some public TCRs found in many donors.

With respect to this clone: Antigen unknown. Other DNA sequences in the sample encode the same CDR3.

Looked up from germline, CDR1 is SGHRS and CDR2 is YFSETQ. The CDR3 runs to 12 residues. V was pared by 1 base and J by 5 bases, with 6 bases between. The sample consisted of PBMCs. The J gene is TRBJ2-5, the V gene TRBV5-1, with no clear D. The sequence came from a woman aged 18-29 years in good health and CMV-seronegative. The CDR3: CASSLSGETQYF. The CDR3 DNA is TGCGCCAGCAGCTTGTCCGGTGAGACCCAGTACTTC.